The subject of this entry is one T cell receptor beta chain. The antigen is undetermined. Every patient experienced relapse after autologous stem cell transplantation, and brentuximab vedotin exposure varied. The data were obtained in a study of PD-1 blockade in classical Hodgkin lymphoma. Study context: Patients were administered nivolumab (3 mg/kg intravenously) every 2 weeks. The study, taken as a whole, reports: Whatever underlies the repertoire differences (possibly disease activity or prior therapy) remains undefined. Exclusion applied to patients who initiated nivolumab less than 1 year following ASCT.

Trimming at V came to 5 bases and at J to 4 bases, leaving 6 bases not matched to a gene. The V gene's germline CDR1 is SQVTM and CDR2 ANQGSEA. The CDR3 consists of 13 residues. TCRdb's copy holds only in-frame clones and misses some; the assay was immunoSEQ multiplex PCR. The sample shows 50,000 to 75,000 clones, approximately 88% of them seen only once. The chain has TRBV29-1 and TRBJ2-7, with 9 bases lining up with TRBD1. This clonotype originated in a human donor with classical Hodgkin lymphoma. The sequenced sample was peripheral blood mononuclear cells (PBMCs), obtained at baseline. This chain's CDR3 is CSVWTGAGYEQYF. CDR3 sequence (DNA): TGCAGCGTTTGGACAGGGGCCGGGTACGAGCAGTACTTC.